This T cell receptor beta chain was recovered during a study of OX40 agonist ivuxolimab in advanced cancers. In the study overall: The study reported partial responses in three patients: one hepatocellular carcinoma, two cutaneous melanoma.

As regards this clone: Its specificity is unknown.

The protocol was immunoSEQ multiplex PCR, while the TCRdb copy is restricted to in-frame clones and leaves out a portion. The sample includes around 64,000 clones, around 80% of them seen just once. Regarding the study as a whole: People who partly responded at 0.1-3.0 mg/kg had some of the least clonal expansion seen.

The sequence was obtained from an adult with an advanced solid tumor such as melanoma, head and neck, liver or kidney cancer. The specimen comprised CD4+ or CD8+ T cells sorted from blood, sampled in a trial of the OX40 agonist ivuxolimab.

In DNA form, the CDR3 reads TGTGCCAGCAGTCGGGACAGGGTTGGAGAGCAGTACTTC. It codes for CASSRDRVGEQYF. The rearrangement uses TRBV6-5 and TRBJ2-7, with 9 nucleotides matching TRBD1. Germline V lookup: CDR1 MNHEY, CDR2 SVGAGI. CDR3 length equals 13 residues. V shed 5 bases, J shed 7 bases, and the junction held 6 bases outside the gene matches.